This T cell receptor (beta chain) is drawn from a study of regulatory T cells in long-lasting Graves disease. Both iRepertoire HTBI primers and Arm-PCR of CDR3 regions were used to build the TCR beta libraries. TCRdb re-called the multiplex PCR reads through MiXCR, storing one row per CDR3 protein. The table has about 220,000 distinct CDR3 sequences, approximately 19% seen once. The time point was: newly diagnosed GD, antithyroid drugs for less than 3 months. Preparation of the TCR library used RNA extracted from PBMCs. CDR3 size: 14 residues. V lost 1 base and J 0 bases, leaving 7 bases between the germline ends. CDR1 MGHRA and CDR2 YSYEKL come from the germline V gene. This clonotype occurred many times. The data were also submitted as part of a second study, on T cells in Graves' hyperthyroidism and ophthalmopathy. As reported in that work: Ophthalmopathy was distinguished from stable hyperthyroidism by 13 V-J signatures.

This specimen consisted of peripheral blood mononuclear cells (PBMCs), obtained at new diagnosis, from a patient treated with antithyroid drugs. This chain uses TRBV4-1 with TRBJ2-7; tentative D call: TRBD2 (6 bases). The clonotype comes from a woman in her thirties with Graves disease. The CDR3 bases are TGCGCCAGCAGCCAAGTCGGGGGCTCCTACGAGCAGTACTTC. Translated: CASSQVGGSYEQYF.